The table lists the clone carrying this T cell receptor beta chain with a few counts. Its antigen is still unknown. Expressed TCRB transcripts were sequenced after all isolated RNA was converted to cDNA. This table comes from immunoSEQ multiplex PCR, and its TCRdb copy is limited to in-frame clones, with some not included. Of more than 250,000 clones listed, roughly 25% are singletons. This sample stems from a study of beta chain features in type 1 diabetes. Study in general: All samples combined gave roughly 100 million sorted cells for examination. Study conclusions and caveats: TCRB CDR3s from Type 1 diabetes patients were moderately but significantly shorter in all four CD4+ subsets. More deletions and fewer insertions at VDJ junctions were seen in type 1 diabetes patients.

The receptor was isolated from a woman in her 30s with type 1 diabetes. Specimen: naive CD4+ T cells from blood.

CDR3 DNA: TGCAGCGTGGGCTACCCTCGGGGACTAGCGTTGCAAGAGACCCAGTACTTC. Translation: CSVGYPRGLALQETQYF. The J gene is TRBJ2-5, the V gene TRBV29-1; 10 nucleotides align to TRBD2. Germline CDR1 is SQVTM and CDR2 is ANQGSEA. The CDR3 covers 17 residues. Losses at the gene ends were 6 bases for V and 2 bases for J; bases not matched to a gene: 15.